This T cell receptor beta chain is drawn from a study of T cells in Graves' hyperthyroidism and ophthalmopathy. This clonotype was detected many times. Amplified regions were TCR beta CDR3 sequences from RNA transcripts. The study used the HTBI primer set for a first-round RT-PCR of the TCR CDR3. One entry per CDR3 protein results from TCRdb running MiXCR on the multiplex PCR reads. The sample holds hundreds of thousands of distinct CDR3 sequences, approximately 20% seen once. In germline, CDR1 is SEHNR, CDR2 FQNEAQ (reference sequence). The V end was cut by 4 bases, the J end by 0 bases, with 9 bases between. The CDR3 is 14 amino acids.

The origin of this receptor is a woman between 18 and 29 years old with Graves' hyperthyroidism. What was sequenced was blood. The chain carries TRBV7-9 and TRBJ2-5, with D unclear. The CDR3 loop is CASSSPYYQETQYF. The CDR3 DNA is TGTGCCAGCAGCTCCCCTTACTACCAAGAGACCCAGTACTTC. Full variable domain (rest looked up from reference TRBV7-9 and TRBJ2-5): DTGVSQNPRHKITKRGQNVTFRCDPISEHNRLYWYRQTLGQGPEFLTYFQNEAQLEKSRLLSDRFSAERPKGSFSTLEIQRTEQGDSAMYLCASSSPYYQETQYFGPGTRLLVL.